This TCR beta chain appears in the sequencing data of a study of blood T cell repertoires in COVID-19. The method was immunoSEQ multiplex PCR; TCRdb's version includes in-frame clones alone and lacks a portion of them. The repertoire holds around 250,000 clones, with 90% as singletons. The CDR3 spans 19 residues. Germline assignment: CDR1 SGHRS and CDR2 YFSETQ. The V gene end was trimmed by 3 bases and the J gene end by 3 bases; junction bases not matched to a gene: 14. Sequenced sample: PBMCs or T cells enriched from blood (not recorded which). The clonotype originates from a woman aged 30 to 39 with acute COVID-19. This chain joins TRBV5-1 and TRBJ2-1, with 11 positions matching TRBD1. CDR3 DNA: TGCGCCAGCAGCTCGTGGACAGGGGGCCTTCGGAATCTCTACAATGAGCAGTTCTTC. Amino acid sequence: CASSSWTGGLRNLYNEQFF.